Listed below are T cell receptor beta chains from one sample, sequenced in a study of cytomegalovirus exposure and HLA in healthy donors. Method: immunoSEQ multiplex PCR; TCRdb's copy keeps in-frame clones and lacks some. The sample holds 130,000 to 150,000 clones, 75% to 80% seen once. Sequences were obtained from PBMCs. The receptors were sampled from a middle-aged man in good health and CMV-seropositive. CDR3s include the opening cysteine and the closing phenylalanine or tryptophan. Each record gives: clone size, D gene, J gene, V gene, CDR3 protein, CDR3 DNA. A D gene is named only where the DNA matches it firmly. The size of a clone is reported for some rows only, either as once, few or many, or as a class for expanded clones.

.,TRBD1,TRBJ1-1,TRBV9,CASSAGQGHPRDTEAFF,TGTGCCAGCAGCGCGGGACAGGGGCACCCCCGGGACACTGAAGCTTTCTTT
.,.,TRBJ2-6,TRBV7-2,CASSLDGPRISGANVLTF,TGTGCCAGCAGCTTAGATGGTCCCAGGATCTCTGGGGCCAACGTCCTGACTTTC
.,TRBD2,TRBJ2-5,TRBV7-9,CASSAGTSGNQETQYF,TGTGCCAGCAGCGCCGGGACTAGCGGAAACCAAGAGACCCAGTACTTC
medium-sized,.,TRBJ2-7,TRBV7-2,CASSLGREPYEQYF,TGTGCCAGCAGCTTAGGCAGGGAACCCTACGAGCAGTACTTC
.,TRBD1,TRBJ1-5,TRBV28,CASSSGDRYNQPQHF,TGTGCCAGCAGTTCCGGGGACAGGTACAATCAGCCCCAGCATTTT
.,.,TRBJ2-5,TRBV30,CAWSVHVKGGETQYF,TGTGCCTGGAGTGTACACGTTAAGGGGGGGGAGACCCAGTACTTC
few,.,TRBJ2-7,TRBV6-1,CASRRDTYYEQYF,TGTGCCAGCCGGAGAGATACTTACTACGAGCAGTACTTC
once,.,TRBJ2-7,TRBV27,CASSLSGSLTQYF,TGTGCCAGCAGTTTATCGGGCAGCCTAACGCAGTACTTC
once,.,TRBJ1-2,TRBV20-1,CSASGLLDYTF,TGCAGTGCTAGTGGGCTACTTGACTACACCTTC
few,TRBD1,TRBJ1-2,TRBV11-2,CASSLDGNRGGYTF,TGTGCCAGCAGCTTAGATGGGAACAGGGGTGGCTACACCTTC
.,.,TRBJ1-1,TRBV5-4,CASSANSFEAFF,TGTGCCAGCAGCGCGAACTCCTTTGAAGCTTTCTTT
.,TRBD2,TRBJ2-7,TRBV5-1,CASLAGGGYEQYF,TGCGCCAGCTTAGCGGGAGGGGGTTACGAGCAGTACTTC
.,TRBD1,TRBJ1-1,TRBV7-3,CASSLNRGGEAFF,TGTGCCAGCAGCTTAAACAGGGGAGGTGAAGCTTTCTTT
.,TRBD1,TRBJ2-1,TRBV5-6,CASSLSGQGEQFF,TGTGCCAGCAGCTTGTCCGGACAGGGGGAGCAGTTCTTC
few,TRBD2,TRBJ2-7,TRBV11-2,CASSLAGTLGEQYF,TGTGCCAGCAGCCTAGCGGGTACCCTCGGCGAGCAGTACTTC
.,TRBD2,TRBJ2-1,TRBV25-1,CASRTSDSYNEQFF,TGTGCCAGCAGGACTAGCGACTCCTACAATGAGCAGTTCTTC
.,TRBD1,TRBJ1-2,TRBV5-4,CASSPGTEVYGYTF,TGTGCCAGCAGCCCCGGGACAGAAGTCTATGGCTACACCTTC
.,.,TRBJ1-1,TRBV6-5,CASSREGTEAFF,TGTGCCAGCTCGAGGGAGGGCACTGAAGCTTTCTTT
few,.,TRBJ1-2,TRBV7-2,CASSLVYERSYGYTF,TGTGCCAGCAGCTTAGTTTATGAGCGAAGCTATGGCTACACCTTC
.,TRBD2,TRBJ2-3,TRBV11-2,CASSPPGLAGGRGTQYF,TGTGCCAGCAGCCCCCCCGGACTAGCGGGAGGGCGGGGTACGCAGTATTTT
.,.,TRBJ2-7,TRBV6-5,CASSYSGRADYEQYF,TGTGCCAGCAGTTACTCCGGCAGGGCAGACTACGAGCAGTACTTC
.,TRBD2,TRBJ2-7,TRBV5-1,CASSLTSGRDEQYF,TGCGCCAGCAGCTTGACTAGCGGGCGCGACGAGCAGTACTTC
.,TRBD1,TRBJ2-3,TRBV2,CASRGTGGTDTQYF,TGTGCCAGCAGAGGGACAGGGGGCACAGATACGCAGTATTTT
.,.,TRBJ1-1,TRBV19,CASSMVVNTEAFF,TGTGCCAGTAGTATGGTAGTTAACACTGAAGCTTTCTTT
.,.,TRBJ1-2,TRBV5-1,CASSFPDPAGGYTF,TGCGCCAGCAGCTTTCCCGACCCGGCGGGTGGCTACACCTTC
.,TRBD2,TRBJ2-5,TRBV7-7,CASSLLGLAGGETQYF,TGTGCCAGCAGCTTACTGGGACTAGCGGGAGGAGAGACCCAGTACTTC
.,.,TRBJ1-1,TRBV28,CASSGTEAFF,TGTGCCAGCAGCGGCACTGAAGCTTTCTTT
.,TRBD2,TRBJ2-3,TRBV7-2,CASSLARLAGGADTQYF,TGTGCCAGCAGCTTAGCAAGGCTAGCGGGAGGGGCAGATACGCAGTATTTT
few,.,TRBJ2-7,TRBV28,CASNRPGLTIEYF,TGTGCCAGCAACAGACCGGGACTGACAATTGAGTACTTC
.,TRBD1,TRBJ2-7,TRBV9,CASSVTTGVSNEQYF,TGTGCCAGCAGCGTAACAACAGGGGTTTCGAACGAGCAGTACTTC
.,TRBD1,TRBJ2-7,TRBV5-1,CASSTGTGGLYEQYF,TGCGCCAGCAGCACCGGGACAGGGGGCTTATACGAGCAGTACTTC
.,TRBD1,TRBJ1-2,TRBV15,CATGQGYGYTF,TGTGCCACCGGACAGGGTTATGGCTACACCTTC
.,.,TRBJ2-4,TRBV18,CASSPPSGVQNIQYF,TGTGCCAGCTCACCACCGTCAGGGGTTCAAAACATTCAGTACTTC
.,TRBD1,TRBJ2-5,TRBV28,CASSSYRGLVETQYF,TGTGCCAGCAGTTCCTACAGGGGGCTAGTAGAGACCCAGTACTTC
.,TRBD1,TRBJ2-6,TRBV9,CASSPRQGATGANVLTF,TGTGCCAGCAGCCCCCGGCAGGGGGCAACTGGGGCCAACGTCCTGACTTTC
.,.,TRBJ2-7,TRBV5-8,CASSLDWDTSSFF,TGTGCCAGCAGCTTGGACTGGGACACCTCCTCATTTTTC
.,.,TRBJ2-7,TRBV27,CASSFHGQGEQYF,TGTGCCAGCAGTTTCCACGGACAAGGTGAGCAGTACTTC
.,TRBD2,TRBJ2-1,TRBV6-1,CASSEEGTSATRYNEQFF,TGTGCCAGCAGTGAAGAGGGGACTAGCGCGACTCGCTACAATGAGCAGTTCTTC
few,TRBD2,TRBJ2-7,TRBV5-1,CASRTSGGPYEQYF,TGCGCCAGCAGAACTAGCGGGGGCCCGTACGAGCAGTACTTC
.,TRBD1,TRBJ2-7,TRBV5-6,CASSFLGQGTYEQYF,TGTGCCAGCAGCTTCCTGGGACAGGGTACCTACGAGCAGTACTTC
.,TRBD1,TRBJ1-5,TRBV6-6,CASSYRGGSNQPQHF,TGTGCCAGCAGCTACAGGGGAGGTAGCAATCAGCCCCAGCATTTT
.,TRBD1,TRBJ2-2,TRBV9,CASSARGQGTGELFF,TGTGCCAGCAGCGCAAGGGGGCAGGGGACCGGGGAGCTGTTTTTT
.,.,TRBJ2-7,TRBV10-1,CASSESRGGGYEQYF,TGCGCCAGCAGTGAGTCAAGAGGGGGGGGTTACGAGCAGTACTTC
few,.,TRBJ2-6,TRBV19,CASSIWTDTSGANVLTF,TGTGCCAGTAGTATTTGGACGGACACCTCTGGGGCCAACGTCCTGACTTTC
.,.,TRBJ2-5,TRBV30,CAWSGNTQETQYF,TGTGCCTGGAGTGGCAACACCCAAGAGACCCAGTACTTC
once,TRBD1,TRBJ1-2,TRBV11-2,CASSPLDRGDGYTF,TGTGCCAGCAGCCCACTTGACAGGGGAGATGGCTACACCTTC
once,.,TRBJ2-1,TRBV14,CASSQVAGGYNEQFF,TGTGCCAGCAGCCAAGTGGCGGGCGGGTACAATGAGCAGTTCTTC
once,TRBD2,TRBJ2-1,TRBV25-1,CASSPGTSGRAGNEQFF,TGTGCCAGCTCCCCCGGGACTAGCGGGAGGGCCGGCAATGAGCAGTTCTTC
once,TRBD1,TRBJ1-1,TRBV18,CASSREELGQGNTEAFF,TGTGCCAGCTCACGGGAGGAGTTGGGACAGGGTAACACTGAAGCTTTCTTT
few,.,TRBJ2-1,TRBV5-1,CASSLEGRSYNEQFF,TGCGCCAGCAGCTTGGAGGGGAGGTCCTACAATGAGCAGTTCTTC
.,TRBD1,TRBJ1-4,TRBV14,CASSVRQGEKLFF,TGTGCCAGCAGCGTCAGACAGGGCGAAAAACTGTTTTTT
.,TRBD2,TRBJ2-2,TRBV2,CAIQLGLAGGIGELFF,TGTGCCATACAACTCGGACTAGCGGGAGGTATCGGGGAGCTGTTTTTT
.,TRBD2,TRBJ2-1,TRBV10-2,CASSDPGTSYNEQFF,TGCGCCAGCAGTGACCCCGGGACTAGCTACAATGAGCAGTTCTTC
.,TRBD1,TRBJ1-1,TRBV19,CASRGQGAPTEAFF,TGTGCCAGTAGAGGACAGGGGGCGCCCACTGAAGCTTTCTTT
few,.,TRBJ1-4,TRBV2,CASSDRSNEKLFF,TGTGCCAGTAGTGACAGATCAAATGAAAAACTGTTTTTT
.,TRBD1,TRBJ2-5,TRBV11-3,CASSSTGLGTQYF,TGTGCCAGCAGCTCGACAGGGTTGGGGACCCAGTACTTC
.,.,TRBJ1-1,TRBV5-1,CASSSQTGGYTEAFF,TGCGCCAGCAGCTCCCAGACAGGTGGCTACACTGAAGCTTTCTTT
.,TRBD2,TRBJ2-3,TRBV5-1,CASSSGLAETDTQYF,TGCGCCAGCAGCTCGGGACTAGCGGAGACAGATACGCAGTATTTT